The sample holds one count of the clone carrying this TCR beta chain. Clones were read by immunoSEQ multiplex PCR, and TCRdb kept only the in-frame ones, dropping some. The sample includes fewer than 65,000 clones, approximately 92% of them seen just once. Trimming pared 5 bases from V and 7 bases from J, leaving 15 bases between. This CDR3 is 14 amino acids long. CDR1 is SGHTA and CDR2 is FQGNSA in the germline V gene. The entry originates in a study of blood T cell repertoires in COVID-19. About the study: Italy, Spain and the United States were the sources of the convalescent and acute COVID-19 samples. Sample material is recorded as cDNA or gDNA derived from T cells, B-cell-depleted T cells, or PBMCs.

Followed longitudinally, the Seattle patients had been enrolled during active infection. This clonotype originated in a woman aged 55-70 years with COVID-19, enrolled during active disease. The sequenced material came from peripheral blood. The chain carries TRBV7-2 and TRBJ2-1; D is unclear. In DNA form, the CDR3 reads TGTGCCAGCAGCCCCCCTTATCGGGTTAATGAGCAGTTCTTC. Its translation: CASSPPYRVNEQFF.